The present T cell receptor (beta chain) was sequenced within a study of early T cells in non-severe SARS-CoV-2 infection. In the study overall: Sequencing targeted bulk RNA from unsorted whole blood, leaving chains unpaired.

This clonotype was counted many times. Individual cDNA molecules each received unique molecular identifiers attached to them. TCRdb reprocessed the 5' RACE reads via MiXCR and lists one record per CDR3 protein. The repertoire holds approximately 58,000 distinct CDR3 sequences, with roughly 11% as singletons. The CDR3 totals 15 residues. The germline V gene encodes CDR1 MDHEN and CDR2 SYDVKM. Trimming shortened V by 3 bases and J by 2 bases, and 11 bases separated the two germline ends. This chain links TRBV28 with TRBJ1-5; D not certain. The sample consisted of whole blood. This sequence originates from an adult who was a healthcare worker with PCR-confirmed SARS-CoV-2 infection or an uninfected control (not recorded which). CDR3 coding DNA: TGTGCCAGCAGTTTGGCGGCCGGGGGCAATCAGCCCCAGCATTTT. Its translation: CASSLAAGGNQPQHF.